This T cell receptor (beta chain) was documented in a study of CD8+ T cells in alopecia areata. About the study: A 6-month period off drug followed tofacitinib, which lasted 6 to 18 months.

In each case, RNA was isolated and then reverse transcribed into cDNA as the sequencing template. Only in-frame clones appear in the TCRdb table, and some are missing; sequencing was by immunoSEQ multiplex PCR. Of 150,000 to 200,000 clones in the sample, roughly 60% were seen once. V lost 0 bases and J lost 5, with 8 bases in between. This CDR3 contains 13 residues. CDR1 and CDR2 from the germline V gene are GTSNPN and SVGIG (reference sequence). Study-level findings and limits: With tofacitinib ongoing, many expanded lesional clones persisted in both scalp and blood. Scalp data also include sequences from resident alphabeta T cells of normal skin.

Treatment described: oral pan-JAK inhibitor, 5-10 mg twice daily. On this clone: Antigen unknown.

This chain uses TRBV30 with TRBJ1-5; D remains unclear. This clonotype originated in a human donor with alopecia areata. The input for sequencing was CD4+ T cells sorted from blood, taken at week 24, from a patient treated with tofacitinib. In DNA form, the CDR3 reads TGTGCCTGGAGTGTACACGGGGATCAGCCCCAGCATTTT. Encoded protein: CAWSVHGDQPQHF.